The next 12 T cell receptor beta chains were all read from a single sample in a study of shared T cell receptors in the human thymus. The repertoire was sequenced with immunoSEQ multiplex PCR; TCRdb's copy has only in-frame clones and lacks some. The sample records hundreds of thousands of clones, 70% to 90% being singletons. These data are also associated with another study on human thymus T cells.

Sequenced: thymocytes. The receptors originated from a boy younger than two with a congenital heart defect.

The rearrangement links TRBV7-2 to TRBJ2-4; weak D call: TRBD2 (5 bases). The CDR3 totals 15 residues. Germline loops: CDR1 SGHTA, CDR2 FQGNSA. Trimming left V 1 base short and J 8 bases short, with 15 bases between. CDR3 sequence (DNA): TGTGCCAGCAGCTTAGACCGAGCCGGGGTGGACATTCAGTACTTC. This encodes CASSLDRAGVDIQYF. Complete variable domain (other parts from reference TRBV7-2 and TRBJ2-4): GAGVSQSPSNKVTEKGKDVELRCDPISGHTALYWYRQSLGQGLEFLIYFQGNSAPDKSGLPSDRFSAERTGGSVSTLTIQRTQQEDSAVYLCASSLDRAGVDIQYFGAGTRLSVL.

The CDR3 is CASSQTRLAGGLRNEQFF. The DNA for the CDR3 is TGCGCCAGCAGCCAAACCCGACTAGCGGGAGGGCTTCGTAATGAGCAGTTCTTC. The chain combines TRBV4-3 with TRBJ2-1; the match to TRBD2 covers 14 bases. Trimming cost V 2 bases and J 7 bases; bases outside gene matches: 10. The V gene's germline CDR1 is LGHNA and CDR2 YSLEER. The length of the CDR3 is 18 residues.

The chain recombines TRBV25-1 with TRBJ2-1; D possibly corresponds to TRBD1 (6 bases). The CDR3 runs to 17 residues. Germline CDR1 and CDR2: MGHDK and SYGVNS. V gave up 4 bases and J gave up 1 base, with 17 bases separating them. The CDR3 sequence: CASSGTAKVRSYNEQFF. CDR3 coding DNA: TGTGCCAGCAGTGGGACAGCCAAGGTGAGGTCCTACAATGAGCAGTTCTTC.

The V call is TRBV7-2, the J call TRBJ2-1; TRBD2 aligns across 10 bases. The germline gives CDR1 SGHTA, CDR2 FQGNSA. J was trimmed by 6 bases and V by 2 bases; bases with no gene match: 7. CDR3 length: 16 residues. The CDR3 DNA sequence: TGTGCCAGCAGCTTATTGAGCGGGGGGGCCCCCAATGAGCAGTTCTTC. It translates to CASSLLSGGAPNEQFF.

This sequence joins TRBV4-3 and TRBJ1-2; D is uncertain. The CDR3 length is 17 residues. Trimming stripped 0 bases from V and 1 base from J, with 15 bases between. Germline V gene lookup returns CDR1 LGHNA and CDR2 YSLEER. CDR3 nucleotide sequence: TGCGCCAGCAGCCAAGATGTGAGAATGGAGAATAACTATGGCTACACCTTC. Its protein product is CASSQDVRMENNYGYTF.

The chain employs TRBV14 and TRBJ1-3; unclear D gene. The germline V and J ends were trimmed by 4 bases and 0 bases, with 22 bases remaining between them. The CDR3 is made up of 19 amino acids. Per germline, CDR1 SGHDN and CDR2 FVKESK. CDR3 protein: CASSPVGLFDTNSGNTIYF. Written as DNA, the CDR3 is TGTGCCAGCAGCCCCGTAGGTCTCTTCGATACTAACTCTGGAAACACCATATATTTT.

In its sample, this clone was seen a few times. CDR3 coding DNA: TGTGCCAGCAGCCACGGTGGCGAGCAGTACTTC. Translation: CASSHGGEQYF. J is TRBJ2-7 and V is TRBV7-6; D not resolved. The V end lost 5 bases, the J end lost 6 bases, and 8 bases lay between the germline ends. The CDR3 is 11 amino acids. The germline gives CDR1 SGHVS, CDR2 FNYEAQ.

The rearrangement uses TRBV28 and TRBJ2-7; 11 bases match TRBD1. The germline CDR1 and CDR2 sequences are MDHEN and SYDVKM. This CDR3 has 14 amino acids. Losses at the gene ends were 5 bases for V and 2 bases for J; bases not matched to a gene: 2. Written as DNA, the CDR3 is TGTGCCAGCAGTGGGACAGGGGGGGCCTACGAGCAGTACTTC. It is translated as CASSGTGGAYEQYF.

V and J are TRBV5-1 and TRBJ2-2; 9 positions agree with TRBD1. J gave up 5 bases and V 3 bases, and 5 bases lay outside the gene matches. The CDR3 loop spans 15 amino acids. Per the germline V gene, CDR1 is SGHRS and CDR2 is YFSETQ. The CDR3 DNA reads as TGCGCCAGCAGCTCCGGACAGGGGAGTACCGGGGAGCTGTTTTTT. As protein: CASSSGQGSTGELFF.

V gene TRBV19 combines with J gene TRBJ2-2; a possible D gene is TRBD2 (5 bases). This CDR3 has 15 residues. Per the germline V gene, CDR1 is LNHDA and CDR2 is SQIVND (reference sequence). Trimming cost V 3 bases and J 3 bases, with 11 bases left between them. This CDR3 is CASSMSGRDTGELFF. CDR3 sequence (DNA): TGTGCCAGTAGTATGAGTGGGCGGGACACCGGGGAGCTGTTTTTT.

The V call is TRBV6-1, the J call TRBJ2-3; maybe TRBD1 (5 bases). The length of the CDR3 is 14 residues. CDR1 is MNHNS and CDR2 is SASEGT in the germline V gene. Trimming left V 3 bases short and J 7 bases short, with 14 bases between. The CDR3 DNA is TGTGCCAGCAGTGATTTGGCCAGGGCAAATACGCAGTATTTT. Translated, it gives CASSDLARANTQYF.

The genes are TRBV7-2 and TRBJ2-2; 12 bases fit TRBD2. The CDR3 extends over 15 amino acids. V lost 7 bases and J lost 4; bases outside the gene matches: 4. The V gene's germline CDR1 is SGHTA and CDR2 FQGNSA. This chain's CDR3 is CASTRTSGVTGELFF. CDR3 DNA: TGTGCCAGCACTCGGACTAGCGGGGTCACCGGGGAGCTGTTTTTT.